The sequence of this T cell receptor beta chain was determined in a study of control samples from healthy donors and cancer patients. This clone was recorded only once. The CDR3 is 17 residues long. Germline values: CDR1 MNHEY, CDR2 SMNVEV (reference sequence). V lost 5 bases to trimming and J lost 3 bases, with 23 bases between them. Using immunoSEQ multiplex PCR, the repertoire was profiled, and TCRdb retains in-frame clones only, with some absent. The sample consists of approximately 92,000 clones, approximately 95% of them appearing once. This sequence joins TRBV27 and TRBJ2-7; TRBD1 or TRBD2 may be the D gene (7 bases each). This clonotype originated in a woman in her 30s in good health. Material: blood. CDR3 in DNA: TGTGCCAGCAGTGGAGGCCGACAGGGAGGGCCGAGCTACGAGCAGTACTTC. Amino acid sequence: CASSGGRQGGPSYEQYF.